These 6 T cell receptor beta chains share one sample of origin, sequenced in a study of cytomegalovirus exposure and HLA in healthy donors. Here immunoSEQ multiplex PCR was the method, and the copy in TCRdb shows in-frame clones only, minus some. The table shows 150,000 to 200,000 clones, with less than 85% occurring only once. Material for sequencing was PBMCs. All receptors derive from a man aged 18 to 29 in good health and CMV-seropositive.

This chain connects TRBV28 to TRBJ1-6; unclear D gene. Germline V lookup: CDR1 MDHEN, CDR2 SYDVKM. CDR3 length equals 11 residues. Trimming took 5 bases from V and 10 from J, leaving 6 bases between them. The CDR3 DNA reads TGTGCCAGCAGTGGCGGGTCACCCCTCCACTTT. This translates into CASSGGSPLHF.

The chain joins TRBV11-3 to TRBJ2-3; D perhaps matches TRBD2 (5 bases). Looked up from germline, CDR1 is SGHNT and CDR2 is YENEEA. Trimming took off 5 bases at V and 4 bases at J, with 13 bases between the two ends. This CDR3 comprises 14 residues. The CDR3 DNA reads TGTGCCAGCAGCCTCCCGGGAAGAGCAGATACGCAGTATTTT. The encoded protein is CASSLPGRADTQYF.

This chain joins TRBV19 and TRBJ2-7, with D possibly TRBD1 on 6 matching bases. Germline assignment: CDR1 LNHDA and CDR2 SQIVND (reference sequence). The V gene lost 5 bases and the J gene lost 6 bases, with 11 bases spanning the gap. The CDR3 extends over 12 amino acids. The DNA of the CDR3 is TGTGCCAGTAGTGCAACCAGGGGCGAGCAGTACTTC. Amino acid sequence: CASSATRGEQYF.

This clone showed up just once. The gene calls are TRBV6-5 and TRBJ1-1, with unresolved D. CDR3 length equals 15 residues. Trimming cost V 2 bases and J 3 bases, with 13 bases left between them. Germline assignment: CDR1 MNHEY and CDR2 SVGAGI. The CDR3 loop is CASSYDPRVDTEAFF. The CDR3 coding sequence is TGTGCCAGCAGTTACGATCCACGGGTGGACACTGAAGCTTTCTTT.

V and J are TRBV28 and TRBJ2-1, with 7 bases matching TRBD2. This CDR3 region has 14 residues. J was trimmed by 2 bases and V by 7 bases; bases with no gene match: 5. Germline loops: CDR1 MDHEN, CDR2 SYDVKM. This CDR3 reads CASNQAGAYNEQFF. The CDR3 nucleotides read TGTGCCAGCAATCAGGCGGGAGCCTACAATGAGCAGTTCTTC.

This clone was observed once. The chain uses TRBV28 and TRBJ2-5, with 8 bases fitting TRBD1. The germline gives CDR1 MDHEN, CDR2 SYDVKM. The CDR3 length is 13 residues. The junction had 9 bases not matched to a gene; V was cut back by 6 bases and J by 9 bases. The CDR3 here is CASRPGQAEAQYF. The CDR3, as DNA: TGTGCCAGCAGGCCGGGACAGGCTGAGGCCCAGTACTTC.